The clone carrying this T cell receptor (beta chain) was picked up one time. What it binds is not known. This clone may be a read error of a much larger clone one base away. This sample is drawn from a study of identical twins. Study outcomes and limitations: While abundant cord blood beta clonotypes carried fewer insertions, memory repertoires showed no such pattern. The study drew conclusions from cross-sectional statistical analysis, not from following the same donors. Twins shared out-of-frame alpha sequences with excess low generation probability.

TCRdb re-called the 5' RACE reads through MiXCR, storing one row per CDR3 protein. The sample includes roughly 1,500,000 distinct CDR3 sequences, under 35% seen only once; the top ten take 0.27%. The germline V gene has CDR1 SGHRS and CDR2 YFSETQ. The germline V and J ends were trimmed by 1 base and 3 bases, with 10 bases remaining between them. The CDR3 loop spans 14 amino acids. The specimen sequenced was cord blood. This TCR was recovered from a newborn girl in good health. The chain carries TRBV5-1 and TRBJ1-1; D is possibly TRBD1 (5 bases). CDR3 sequence (DNA): TGCGCCAGCAGCTTGAGACAGATGTACACTGAAGCTTTCTTT. Translated, it gives CASSLRQMYTEAFF.